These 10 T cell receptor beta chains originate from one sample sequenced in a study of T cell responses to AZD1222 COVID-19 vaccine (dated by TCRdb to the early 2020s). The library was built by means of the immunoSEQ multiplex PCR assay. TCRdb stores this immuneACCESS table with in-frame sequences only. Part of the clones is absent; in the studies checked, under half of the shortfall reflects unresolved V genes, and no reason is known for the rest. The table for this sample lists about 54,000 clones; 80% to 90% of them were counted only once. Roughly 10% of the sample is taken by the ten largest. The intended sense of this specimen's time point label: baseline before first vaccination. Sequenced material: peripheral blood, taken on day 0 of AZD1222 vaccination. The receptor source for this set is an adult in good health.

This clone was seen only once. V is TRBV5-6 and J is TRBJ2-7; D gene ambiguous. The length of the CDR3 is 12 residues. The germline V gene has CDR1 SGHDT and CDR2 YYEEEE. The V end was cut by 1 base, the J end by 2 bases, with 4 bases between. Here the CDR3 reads CASSLSAYEQYF. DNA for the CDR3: TGTGCCAGCAGCTTGTCTGCCTACGAGCAGTACTTC.

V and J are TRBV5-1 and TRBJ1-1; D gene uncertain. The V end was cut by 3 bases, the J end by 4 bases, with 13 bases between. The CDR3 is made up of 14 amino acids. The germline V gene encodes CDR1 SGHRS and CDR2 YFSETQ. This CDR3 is CASSSATFGTEAFF. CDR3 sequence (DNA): TGCGCCAGCAGCTCCGCGACATTCGGCACTGAAGCTTTCTTT.

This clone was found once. This CDR3 reads CASSGRQGVPYEQYF. In DNA form, the CDR3 reads TGTGCCAGCAGCGGACGACAGGGAGTCCCCTACGAGCAGTACTTC. The chain joins TRBV6-2 or TRBV6-3 to TRBJ2-7; 7 bases fit TRBD1. The CDR3 consists of 15 residues. Losses at the gene ends were 6 bases for V and 2 bases for J; bases not matched to a gene: 10. CDR1 is MNHEY and CDR2 is SVGEGT in the germline V gene.

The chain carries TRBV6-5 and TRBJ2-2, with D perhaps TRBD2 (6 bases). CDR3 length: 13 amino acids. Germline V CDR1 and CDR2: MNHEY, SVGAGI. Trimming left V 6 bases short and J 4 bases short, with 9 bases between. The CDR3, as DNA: TGTGCCAGCAGAATGGGGGGCACCGGGGAGCTGTTTTTT. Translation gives CASRMGGTGELFF.

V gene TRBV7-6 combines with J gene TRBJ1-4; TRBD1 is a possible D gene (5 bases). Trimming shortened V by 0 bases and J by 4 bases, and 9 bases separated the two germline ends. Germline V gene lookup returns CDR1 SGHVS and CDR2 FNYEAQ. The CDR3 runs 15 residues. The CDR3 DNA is TGTGCCAGCAGCTTAGCGGGGGGAATTAATGAAAAACTGTTTTTT. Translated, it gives CASSLAGGINEKLFF.

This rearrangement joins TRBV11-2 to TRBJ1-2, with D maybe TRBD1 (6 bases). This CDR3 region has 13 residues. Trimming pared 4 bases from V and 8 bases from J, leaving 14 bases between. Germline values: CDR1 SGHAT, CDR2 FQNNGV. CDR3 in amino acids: CASSSASGVGYTF. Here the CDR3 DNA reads TGTGCCAGCAGCTCAGCCTCAGGGGTAGGCTACACCTTC.

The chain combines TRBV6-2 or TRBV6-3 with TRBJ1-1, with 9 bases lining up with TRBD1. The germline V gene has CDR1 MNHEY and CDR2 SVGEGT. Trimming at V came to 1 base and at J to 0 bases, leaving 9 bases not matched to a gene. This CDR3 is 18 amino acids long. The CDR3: CASSYYPGTGRMNTEAFF. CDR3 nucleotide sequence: TGTGCCAGCAGTTACTACCCCGGGACAGGGAGGATGAACACTGAAGCTTTCTTT.

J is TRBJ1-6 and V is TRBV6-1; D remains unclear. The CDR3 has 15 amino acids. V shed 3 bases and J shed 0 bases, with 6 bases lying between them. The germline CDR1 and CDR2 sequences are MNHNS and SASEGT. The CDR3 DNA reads TGTGCCAGCAGTGACAGGAGCTCCTATAATTCACCCCTCCACTTT. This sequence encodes CASSDRSSYNSPLHF.

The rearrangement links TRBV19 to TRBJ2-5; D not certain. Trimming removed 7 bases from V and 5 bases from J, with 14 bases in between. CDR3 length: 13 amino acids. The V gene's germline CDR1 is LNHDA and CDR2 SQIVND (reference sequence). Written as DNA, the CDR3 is TGTGCCAGTACTGATTGGCTAGGGGAGACCCAGTACTTC. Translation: CASTDWLGETQYF.

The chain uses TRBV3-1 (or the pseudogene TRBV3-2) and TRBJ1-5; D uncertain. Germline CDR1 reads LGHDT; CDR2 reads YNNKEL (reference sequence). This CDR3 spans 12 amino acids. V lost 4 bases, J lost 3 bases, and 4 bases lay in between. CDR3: CASSRANQPQHF. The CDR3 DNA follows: TGTGCCAGCAGCCGGGCCAATCAGCCCCAGCATTTT.